The present entry profiles one T cell receptor beta chain with its context. The antigen is unknown. V was clipped by 1 base and J by 4 bases, with 11 bases between them. The germline gives CDR1 SGHNT, CDR2 YYREEE (reference sequence). CDR3 length equals 14 residues. Primers: 60 Vbeta forward and 13 Jbeta reverse. Sequenced by immunoSEQ multiplex PCR; TCRdb stores in-frame clones only, minus some. The table includes around 130,000 clones, 82% detected once. The data are from a study of cytomegalovirus exposure and HLA in healthy donors. Study-level points and caveats: Through in vitro validation, three CMV-associated chains were shown to be specific for CMV antigens. At a 0.05 false discovery rate, a later analysis found some 18,000 TCR beta sequences to be associated with HLA alleles. CMV serostatus was the only immune exposure information that was available. The Asian-associated ancestry cluster reportedly had fewer N-insertions than the approximately 670-donor mean in a later analysis.

V is TRBV5-4 and J is TRBJ1-2, with D perhaps matching TRBD1 (5 bases). The sequence was obtained from a boy aged 2 to 10 in good health and CMV-seronegative. The specimen sequenced was PBMCs. The CDR3: CASSLWGGTYGYTF. CDR3 nucleotide sequence: TGTGCCAGCAGCTTGTGGGGGGGGACCTATGGCTACACCTTC.